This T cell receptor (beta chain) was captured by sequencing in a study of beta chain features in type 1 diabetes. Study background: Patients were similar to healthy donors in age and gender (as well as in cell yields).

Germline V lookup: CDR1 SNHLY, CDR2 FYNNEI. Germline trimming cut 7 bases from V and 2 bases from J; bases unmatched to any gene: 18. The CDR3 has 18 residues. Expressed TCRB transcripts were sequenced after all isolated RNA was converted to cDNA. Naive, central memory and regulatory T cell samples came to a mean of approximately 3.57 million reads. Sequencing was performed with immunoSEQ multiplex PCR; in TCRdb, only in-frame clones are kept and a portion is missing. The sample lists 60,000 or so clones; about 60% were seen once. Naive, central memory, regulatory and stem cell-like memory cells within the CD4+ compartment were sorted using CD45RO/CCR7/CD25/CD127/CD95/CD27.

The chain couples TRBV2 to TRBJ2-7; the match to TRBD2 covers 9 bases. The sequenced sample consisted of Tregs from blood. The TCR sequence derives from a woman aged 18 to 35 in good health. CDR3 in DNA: TGTGCCAGCATACATCTTTTGGAACTAGCGGGTTCTCCCTACGAGCAGTACTTC. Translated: CASIHLLELAGSPYEQYF.